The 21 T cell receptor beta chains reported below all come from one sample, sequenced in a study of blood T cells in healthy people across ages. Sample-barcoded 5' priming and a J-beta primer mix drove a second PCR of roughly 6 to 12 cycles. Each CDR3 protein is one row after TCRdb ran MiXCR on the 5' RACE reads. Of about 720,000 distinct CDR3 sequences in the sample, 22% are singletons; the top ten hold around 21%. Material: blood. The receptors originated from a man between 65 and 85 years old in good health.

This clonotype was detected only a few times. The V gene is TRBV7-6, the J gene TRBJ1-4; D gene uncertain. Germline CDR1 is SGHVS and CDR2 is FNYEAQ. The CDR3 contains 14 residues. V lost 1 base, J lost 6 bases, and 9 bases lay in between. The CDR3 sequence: CASSLVARDEKLFF. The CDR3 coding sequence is TGTGCCAGCAGCTTAGTGGCCCGGGATGAAAAACTGTTTTTT.

The CDR3 DNA follows: TGCGCCAGGCGGTGGGGCGGGGATCAGCCCCAGCATTTT. It specifies CARRWGGDQPQHF. The rearrangement links TRBV4-1 to TRBJ1-5, with D maybe TRBD1 (5 bases). V lost 9 bases and J 5 bases, leaving 14 bases between the germline ends. CDR3 length: 13 residues. CDR1 is MGHRA, CDR2 YSYEKL, per germline.

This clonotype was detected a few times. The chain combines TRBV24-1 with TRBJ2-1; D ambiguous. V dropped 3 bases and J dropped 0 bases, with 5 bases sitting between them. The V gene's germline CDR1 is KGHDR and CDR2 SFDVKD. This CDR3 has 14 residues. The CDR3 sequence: CATSDPSSYNEQFF. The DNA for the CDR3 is TGTGCCACCAGTGATCCGAGCTCCTACAATGAGCAGTTCTTC.

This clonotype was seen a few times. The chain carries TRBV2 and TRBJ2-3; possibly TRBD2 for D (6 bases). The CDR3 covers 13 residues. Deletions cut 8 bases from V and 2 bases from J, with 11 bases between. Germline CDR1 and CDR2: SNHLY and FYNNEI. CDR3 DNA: TGTGCCAGCGTTAGCGGATACACAGATACGCAGTATTTT. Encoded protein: CASVSGYTDTQYF.

The CDR3 DNA sequence: TGTGCCAGCTCACCAGATTACGAGCAGTACGTC. This gives the protein CASSPDYEQYV. The chain employs TRBV18 and TRBJ2-5; no reliable D call. The J call could be wrong; TRBJ2-7 is a better fit for the DNA end. Germline values: CDR1 KGHSH, CDR2 LQKENI. The CDR3 extends over 11 amino acids.

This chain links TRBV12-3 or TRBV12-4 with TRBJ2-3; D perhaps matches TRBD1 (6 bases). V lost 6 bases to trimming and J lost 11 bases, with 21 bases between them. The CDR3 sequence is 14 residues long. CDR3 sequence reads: CASSQEGGVGVQYF. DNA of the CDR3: TGTGCCAGCAGCCAGGAAGGGGGAGTAGGGGTGCAGTATTTT.

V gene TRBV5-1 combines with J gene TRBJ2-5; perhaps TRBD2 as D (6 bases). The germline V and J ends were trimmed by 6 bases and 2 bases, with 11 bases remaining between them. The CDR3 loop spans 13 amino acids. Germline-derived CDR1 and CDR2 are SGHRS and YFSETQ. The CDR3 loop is CASNAGRQETQYF. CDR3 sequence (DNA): TGCGCCAGCAACGCGGGGAGGCAAGAGACCCAGTACTTC.

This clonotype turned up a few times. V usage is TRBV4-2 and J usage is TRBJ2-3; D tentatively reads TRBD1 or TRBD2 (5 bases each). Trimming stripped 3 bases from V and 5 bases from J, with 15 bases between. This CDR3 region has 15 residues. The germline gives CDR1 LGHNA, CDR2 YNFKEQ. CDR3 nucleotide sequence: TGTGCCAGCAGCCATCTGGGACCCCAGGAAGATACGCAGTATTTT. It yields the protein CASSHLGPQEDTQYF.

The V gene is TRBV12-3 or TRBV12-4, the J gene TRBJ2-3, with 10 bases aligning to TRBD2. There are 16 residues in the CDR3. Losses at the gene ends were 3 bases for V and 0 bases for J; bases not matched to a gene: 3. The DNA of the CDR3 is TGTGCCAGCAGTTTCACTAGCGGGGTGAGCACAGATACGCAGTATTTT. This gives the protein CASSFTSGVSTDTQYF.

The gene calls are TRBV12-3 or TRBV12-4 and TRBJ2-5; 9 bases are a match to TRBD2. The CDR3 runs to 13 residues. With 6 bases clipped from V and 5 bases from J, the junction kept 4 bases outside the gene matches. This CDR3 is CASRLAGNETQYF. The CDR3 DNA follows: TGTGCCAGCAGGCTAGCGGGAAATGAGACCCAGTACTTC.

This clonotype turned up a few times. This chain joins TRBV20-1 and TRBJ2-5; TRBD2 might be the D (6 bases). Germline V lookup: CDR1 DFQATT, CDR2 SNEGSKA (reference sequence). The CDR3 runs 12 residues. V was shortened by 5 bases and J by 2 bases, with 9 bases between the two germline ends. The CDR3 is CSAVGGQETQYF. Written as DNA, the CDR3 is TGCAGTGCTGTTGGGGGGCAAGAGACCCAGTACTTC.

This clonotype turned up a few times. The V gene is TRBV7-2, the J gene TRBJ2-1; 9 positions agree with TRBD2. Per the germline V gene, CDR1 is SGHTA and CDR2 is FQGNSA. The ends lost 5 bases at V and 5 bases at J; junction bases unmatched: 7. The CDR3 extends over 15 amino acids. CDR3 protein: CASSREGLAHNEQFF. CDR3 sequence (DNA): TGTGCCAGCAGCCGGGAGGGACTAGCCCACAATGAGCAGTTCTTC.

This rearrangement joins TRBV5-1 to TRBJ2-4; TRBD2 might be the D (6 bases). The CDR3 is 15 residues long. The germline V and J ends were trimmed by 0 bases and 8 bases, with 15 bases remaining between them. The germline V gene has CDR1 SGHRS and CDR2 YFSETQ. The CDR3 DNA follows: TGCGCCAGCAGCTTGGGGACTACTAATTGGGACATTCAGTACTTC. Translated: CASSLGTTNWDIQYF. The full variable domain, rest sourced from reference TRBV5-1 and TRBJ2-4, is KAGVTQTPRYLIKTRGQQVTLSCSPISGHRSVSWYQQTPGQGLQFLFEYFSETQRNKGNFPGRFSGRQFSNSRSEMNVSTLELGDSALYLCASSLGTTNWDIQYFGAGTRLSVL.

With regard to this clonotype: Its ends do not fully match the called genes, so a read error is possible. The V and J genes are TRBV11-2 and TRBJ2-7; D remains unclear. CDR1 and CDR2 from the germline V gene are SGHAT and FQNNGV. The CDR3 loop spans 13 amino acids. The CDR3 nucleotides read TGTGCCAGCAACTTAGGCAGTCTCTACGAGCAGTACTTC. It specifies CASNLGSLYEQYF.

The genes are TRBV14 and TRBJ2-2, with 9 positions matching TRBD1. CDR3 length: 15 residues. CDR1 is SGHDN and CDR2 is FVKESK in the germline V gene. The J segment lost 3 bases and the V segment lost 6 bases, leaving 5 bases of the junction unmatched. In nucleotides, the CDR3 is TGTGCCAGCAGACGGACAGGGGCCTACACCGGGGAGCTGTTTTTT. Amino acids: CASRRTGAYTGELFF.

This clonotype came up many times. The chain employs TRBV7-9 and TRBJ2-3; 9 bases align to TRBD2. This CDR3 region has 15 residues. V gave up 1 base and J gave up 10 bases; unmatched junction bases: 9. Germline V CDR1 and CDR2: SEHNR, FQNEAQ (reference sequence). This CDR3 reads CASSLEVAGVSPQYF. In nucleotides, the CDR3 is TGTGCCAGCAGCTTAGAAGTAGCGGGGGTGAGTCCGCAGTATTTT.

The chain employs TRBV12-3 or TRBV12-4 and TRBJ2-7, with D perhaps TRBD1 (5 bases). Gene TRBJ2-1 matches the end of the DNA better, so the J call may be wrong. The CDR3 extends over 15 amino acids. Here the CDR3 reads CASRKGPQGGNEQFF. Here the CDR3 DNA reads TGTGCCAGCAGGAAAGGACCCCAGGGCGGCAATGAGCAGTTCTTC.

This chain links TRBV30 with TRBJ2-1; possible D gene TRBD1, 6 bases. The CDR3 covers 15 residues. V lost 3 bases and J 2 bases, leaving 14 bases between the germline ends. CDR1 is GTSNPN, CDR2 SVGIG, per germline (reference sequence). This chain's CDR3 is CAWRNTGITYNEQFF. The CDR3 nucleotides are TGTGCCTGGAGAAATACAGGGATCACCTACAATGAGCAGTTCTTC.

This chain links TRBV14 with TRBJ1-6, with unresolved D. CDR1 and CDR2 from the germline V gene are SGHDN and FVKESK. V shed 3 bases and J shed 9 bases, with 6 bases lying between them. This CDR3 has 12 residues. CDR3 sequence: CASSHELSPLHF. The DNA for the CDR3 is TGTGCCAGCAGCCACGAGCTTTCACCCCTCCACTTT.

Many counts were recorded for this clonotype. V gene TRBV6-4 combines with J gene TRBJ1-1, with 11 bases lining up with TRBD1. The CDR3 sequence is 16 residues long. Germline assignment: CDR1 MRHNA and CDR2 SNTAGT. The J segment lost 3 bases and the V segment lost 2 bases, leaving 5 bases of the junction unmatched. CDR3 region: CASSDTDRGRHTEAFF. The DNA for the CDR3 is TGTGCCAGCAGTGACACGGACAGGGGGCGGCACACTGAAGCTTTCTTT.

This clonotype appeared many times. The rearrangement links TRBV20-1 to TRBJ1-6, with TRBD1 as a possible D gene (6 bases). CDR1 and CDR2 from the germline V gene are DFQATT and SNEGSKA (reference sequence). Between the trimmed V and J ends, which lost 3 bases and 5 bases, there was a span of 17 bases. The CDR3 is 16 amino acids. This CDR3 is CSARGAGGINNSPLHF. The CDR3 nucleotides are TGCAGTGCTAGGGGGGCGGGGGGCATCAATAATTCACCCCTCCACTTT.